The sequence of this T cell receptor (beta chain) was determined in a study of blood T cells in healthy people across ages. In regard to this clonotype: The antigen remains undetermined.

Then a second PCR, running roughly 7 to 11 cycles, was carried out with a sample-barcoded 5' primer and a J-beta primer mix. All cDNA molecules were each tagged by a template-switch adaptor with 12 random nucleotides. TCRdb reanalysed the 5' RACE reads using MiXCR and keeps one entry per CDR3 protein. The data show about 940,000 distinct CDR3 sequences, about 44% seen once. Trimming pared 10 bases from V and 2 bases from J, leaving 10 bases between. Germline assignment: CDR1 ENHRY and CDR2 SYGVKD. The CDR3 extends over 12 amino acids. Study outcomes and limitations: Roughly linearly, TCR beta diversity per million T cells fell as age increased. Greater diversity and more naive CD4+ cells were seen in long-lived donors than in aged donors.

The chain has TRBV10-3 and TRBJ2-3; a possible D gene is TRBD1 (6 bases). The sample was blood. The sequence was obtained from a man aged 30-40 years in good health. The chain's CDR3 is CATTGITDTQYF. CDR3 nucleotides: TGTGCCACCACAGGGATCACAGATACGCAGTATTTT.